Shown below are 28 T cell receptor beta chains from a single sample sequenced in a study of shared clonotypes between healthy human individuals. CD45RO negativity and positive selection for CCR7 defined naive CD8 cells, a population that excluded terminally differentiated effector memory CD45RA+ cells. Produced via immunoSEQ multiplex PCR; TCRdb's table is partial and in-frame only. The sample shows about 2.1 million clones, roughly 93% of them seen only once. The specimen sequenced was naive CD8+ T cells from PBMCs. These receptors were taken from a man younger than 35 in good health. Some clones in this sample may be carry-over from other donors' samples.

The chain combines TRBV27 with TRBJ2-5, with TRBD2 matching 7 bases. This CDR3 region has 17 residues. Germline values: CDR1 MNHEY, CDR2 SMNVEV (reference sequence). The V gene end was trimmed by 5 bases and the J gene end by 8 bases; junction bases not matched to a gene: 20. The CDR3 here is CASSTSHRDYNYLTQYF. The CDR3 nucleotides are TGTGCCAGCAGTACATCCCACCGGGACTATAATTATCTAACCCAGTACTTC.

The V gene is TRBV9, the J gene TRBJ2-7; tentatively, D is TRBD1 or TRBD2 (7 bases each). V lost 3 bases to trimming and J lost 5 bases, with 18 bases between them. The CDR3 is made up of 15 amino acids. Germline V gene sequence: CDR1 SGDLS, CDR2 YYNGEE. CDR3 protein: CASSDRQGGINEQYF. The CDR3 DNA sequence: TGTGCCAGCAGCGATCGACAGGGAGGGATCAACGAGCAGTACTTC. The full variable domain, its missing parts supplied by reference TRBV9 and TRBJ2-7, is DSGVTQTPKHLITATGQRVTLRCSPRSGDLSVYWYQQSLDQGLQFLIQYYNGEERAKGNILERFSAQQFPDLHSELNLSSLELGDSALYFCASSDRQGGINEQYFGPGTRLTVT.

The CDR3 protein is CASSESVGPQYF. The DNA for the CDR3 is TGCGCCAGCAGTGAGTCGGTGGGGCCCCAGTACTTC. The V and J genes are TRBV10-1 and TRBJ2-5; D might be TRBD1 (5 bases). Germline V gene data show CDR1 as WNHNN and CDR2 as SYGVQD (reference sequence). CDR3 length: 12 residues. V lost 0 bases and J lost 9, with 8 bases in between.

V gene TRBV10-3 combines with J gene TRBJ1-2; D perhaps matches TRBD1 (5 bases). Trimming removed 5 bases from V and 5 bases from J, with 12 bases in between. Looked up from germline, CDR1 is ENHRY and CDR2 is SYGVKD. This CDR3 region has 13 residues. CDR3 in amino acids: CAISSEQDYGYTF. The CDR3 nucleotides read TGTGCCATCAGTTCCGAACAGGATTATGGCTACACCTTC.

The V gene is TRBV5-4, the J gene TRBJ2-1; D ambiguous. Germline loops: CDR1 SGHNT, CDR2 YYREEE (reference sequence). V was clipped by 4 bases and J by 10 bases, with 12 bases between them. The CDR3 has 12 amino acids. The CDR3 nucleotides read TGTGCCAGCAGCACGCGGACGCAGGAGCAGTTCTTC. As protein: CASSTRTQEQFF.

A single count supports this clone. The CDR3 region is CASSLMGQGADGYTF. As DNA, the CDR3 is TGCGCCAGCAGCTTGATGGGACAGGGGGCAGATGGCTACACCTTC. The chain has TRBV5-1 and TRBJ1-2; 12 bases line up with TRBD1. The CDR3 loop spans 15 amino acids. Germline V lookup: CDR1 SGHRS, CDR2 YFSETQ. J lost 6 bases, V lost 1 base, and 4 bases had no gene match.

The gene calls are TRBV10-1 and TRBJ2-1; 9 bases map to TRBD2. V trimming: 3 bases; J trimming: 3 bases; junction bases outside the gene matches: 12. This CDR3 has 18 residues. The germline gives CDR1 WNHNN, CDR2 SYGVQD (reference sequence). The CDR3 spells CASSDGLAILGLYNEQFF. CDR3 nucleotides: TGCGCCAGCAGTGACGGACTAGCGATCCTTGGCCTCTACAATGAGCAGTTCTTC.

The V gene is TRBV4-1, the J gene TRBJ1-1; D is uncertain. V was shortened by 2 bases and J by 4 bases, with 8 bases between the two germline ends. This CDR3 comprises 13 residues. Germline CDR1 is MGHRA and CDR2 is YSYEKL. CDR3 nucleotides: TGCGCCAGCAGCCAACCCCCCGGCACTGAAGCTTTCTTT. Its translation: CASSQPPGTEAFF.

The gene calls are TRBV9 and TRBJ2-3; 7 bases fit TRBD1. Germline V gene data show CDR1 as SGDLS and CDR2 as YYNGEE. This CDR3 is 16 amino acids long. V lost 3 bases to trimming and J lost 0 bases; unmatched junction nucleotides: 7. CDR3 region: CASSEGARISTDTQYF. Written as DNA, the CDR3 is TGTGCCAGCAGCGAGGGGGCTCGGATTAGCACAGATACGCAGTATTTT.

This chain uses TRBV11-2 with TRBJ2-3; D is unclear. Trimming left V 0 bases short and J 0 bases short, with 7 bases between. Germline-derived CDR1 and CDR2 are SGHAT and FQNNGV. The CDR3 length is 15 residues. CDR3 loop: CASSLDRPSTDTQYF. The CDR3 DNA sequence: TGTGCCAGCAGCTTAGACAGGCCTAGCACAGATACGCAGTATTTT.

The genes are TRBV27 and TRBJ1-5; D remains unclear. The CDR3 totals 14 residues. The germline V and J ends were trimmed by 6 bases and 4 bases, with 13 bases remaining between them. Germline V lookup: CDR1 MNHEY, CDR2 SMNVEV (reference sequence). In DNA, the CDR3 is TGTGCCAGCAGCCCCTACGGGTGGAATCAGCCCCAGCATTTT. Translating it yields CASSPYGWNQPQHF.

V is TRBV7-2 and J is TRBJ2-5, with D unclear. CDR1 and CDR2 from the germline V gene are SGHTA and FQGNSA. Trimming shortened V by 5 bases and J by 4 bases, and 20 bases separated the two germline ends. The CDR3 contains 16 residues. The CDR3 DNA sequence: TGTGCCAGCAGCACTCGACTGGGGAAAGACGGAGAGACCCAGTACTTC. Translated, it gives CASSTRLGKDGETQYF.

The rearrangement joins TRBV19 to TRBJ1-2, with D unclear. V shed 5 bases and J shed 4 bases, with 17 bases lying between them. This CDR3 region has 15 residues. Germline CDR1 reads LNHDA; CDR2 reads SQIVND (reference sequence). The CDR3 loop is CASSLWPRAGYGYTF. CDR3 in DNA: TGTGCCAGTAGTCTATGGCCCCGGGCGGGCTATGGCTACACCTTC.

V usage is TRBV25-1 and J usage is TRBJ2-1; the D is unclear. The germline V gene encodes CDR1 MGHDK and CDR2 SYGVNS. The CDR3 is 15 residues long. V lost 5 bases and J 9 bases, leaving 20 bases between the germline ends. The DNA for the CDR3 is TGTGCCAGCAGTCCCCCCTCTCTGAAGGTCGCTGAGCAGTTCTTC. Translated, it gives CASSPPSLKVAEQFF.

This chain's CDR3 is CASSSGTGLVKLFF. In DNA, the CDR3 is TGTGCCAGCAGTTCCGGGACAGGGTTGGTAAAACTGTTTTTT. V usage is TRBV6-5 and J usage is TRBJ1-4; 9 bases match TRBD1. This CDR3 has 14 residues. Germline V gives CDR1 MNHEY, CDR2 SVGAGI. With 4 bases clipped from V and 10 bases from J, the junction kept 7 bases outside the gene matches.

V usage is TRBV28 and J usage is TRBJ2-7; tentatively, D is TRBD2 (5 bases). Germline V gene data show CDR1 as MDHEN and CDR2 as SYDVKM. The CDR3 has 18 residues. With 6 bases removed from V and 0 bases from J, the gap between germline ends came to 24 bases. The CDR3 loop is CASSTGVRGSGSSYEQYF. The CDR3 bases are TGTGCCAGCAGCACCGGAGTACGTGGGAGCGGAAGCTCCTACGAGCAGTACTTC.

The chain carries TRBV9 and TRBJ2-1; no definite D call. V was shortened by 3 bases and J by 7 bases, with 8 bases between the two germline ends. This CDR3 has 12 amino acids. CDR1 is SGDLS and CDR2 is YYNGEE in the germline V gene. The CDR3 DNA reads as TGTGCCAGCAGCGGGAGCCCTAATGAGCAGTTCTTC. This sequence encodes CASSGSPNEQFF.

The V gene is TRBV28, the J gene TRBJ1-5; D gene unclear. CDR3 length: 17 residues. Per the germline V gene, CDR1 is MDHEN and CDR2 is SYDVKM. V shed 3 bases and J shed 0 bases, with 15 bases lying between them. Here the CDR3 reads CASSLSLDRLSNQPQHF. CDR3 sequence (DNA): TGTGCCAGCAGTTTGAGTCTGGACCGACTTAGCAATCAGCCCCAGCATTTT.

The V call is TRBV6-5, the J call TRBJ2-7; unclear D gene. Trimming removed 4 bases at V and 3 bases at J, with 10 bases between. CDR3 length: 13 amino acids. In germline, CDR1 is MNHEY, CDR2 SVGAGI. The CDR3: CASSFTRDYEQYF. The DNA for the CDR3 is TGTGCCAGCAGTTTTACACGCGACTACGAGCAGTACTTC.

The genes are TRBV4-1 and TRBJ2-7, with 14 bases aligning to TRBD2. Looked up from germline, CDR1 is MGHRA and CDR2 is YSYEKL. The CDR3 consists of 18 residues. The J segment lost 6 bases and the V segment lost 0 bases, leaving 10 bases of the junction unmatched. CDR3 amino acids: CASSQEFTPGLAGGEQYF. The CDR3 nucleotides read TGCGCCAGCAGCCAAGAGTTTACCCCCGGACTAGCGGGAGGCGAGCAGTACTTC.

The rearrangement joins TRBV28 to TRBJ2-1, with D possibly called TRBD1 or TRBD2 (6 bases each). Germline V gene data show CDR1 as MDHEN and CDR2 as SYDVKM. Deletions cut 5 bases from V and 8 bases from J, with 19 bases between. The CDR3 runs 15 residues. The CDR3 DNA follows: TGTGCCAGCAGTGGTACCGAGGGGGGAGCCCATGAGCAGTTCTTC. As protein: CASSGTEGGAHEQFF.

The chain links TRBV9 to TRBJ2-2; no clear D. Per the germline V gene, CDR1 is SGDLS and CDR2 is YYNGEE. The V and J ends lost 0 bases and 8 bases respectively, with 14 bases between them. The CDR3 contains 15 residues. In DNA form, the CDR3 reads TGTGCCAGCAGCGTAGGTCCCCGTGATGGGGGGGAGCTGTTTTTT. Translation: CASSVGPRDGGELFF.

The chain links TRBV28 to TRBJ1-5; maybe TRBD1 (5 bases). With 5 bases removed from V and 7 bases from J, the gap between germline ends came to 15 bases. Germline CDR1 reads MDHEN; CDR2 reads SYDVKM. The CDR3 consists of 14 residues. The CDR3 is CASSPGHPSQPQHF. The CDR3 bases are TGTGCCAGCAGTCCCGGACACCCCTCGCAGCCCCAGCATTTT.

V is TRBV4-3 and J is TRBJ2-7, with 9 nucleotides matching TRBD1. CDR1 and CDR2 (germline): LGHNA, YSLEER. V dropped 0 bases and J dropped 5; count of bases not matched to a gene: 5. The CDR3 has 15 residues. CDR3 coding DNA: TGCGCCAGCAGCCAAGATGGACAGGGGAAGGACGAGCAGTACTTC. It encodes CASSQDGQGKDEQYF.

The chain carries TRBV5-1 and TRBJ2-5, with D perhaps matching TRBD1 or TRBD2 (5 bases each). Germline V gene lookup returns CDR1 SGHRS and CDR2 YFSETQ. CDR3 length: 15 residues. Trimming took off 4 bases at V and 4 bases at J, with 17 bases between the two ends. The CDR3 nucleotides are TGCGCCAGCAGCCAAAACGGACGGGGCCCAGAGACCCAGTACTTC. Residues: CASSQNGRGPETQYF.

The chain has TRBV27 and TRBJ1-1, with D uncertain. Per germline, CDR1 MNHEY and CDR2 SMNVEV (reference sequence). V gave up 2 bases and J gave up 4 bases, with 11 bases separating them. CDR3 length: 14 residues. The DNA of the CDR3 is TGTGCCAGCAGTTTACGGGTGGCCTCCACTGAAGCTTTCTTT. The encoded protein is CASSLRVASTEAFF.

Only one count was recorded for this clone. The chain uses TRBV4-1 and TRBJ1-5; D not resolved. The V gene's germline CDR1 is MGHRA and CDR2 YSYEKL. Trimming took 1 base from V and 7 from J, leaving 11 bases between them. CDR3 length equals 14 residues. CDR3 in DNA: TGCGCCAGCAGCCAAGGGGAGCAGGTACAGCCCCAGCATTTT. This translates into CASSQGEQVQPQHF.

The rearrangement joins TRBV27 to TRBJ2-5; D not resolved. Trimming took 0 bases from V and 5 from J, leaving 25 bases between them. Per the germline V gene, CDR1 is MNHEY and CDR2 is SMNVEV (reference sequence). This CDR3 is built from 19 residues. DNA for the CDR3: TGTGCCAGCAGTTTATCCGTAGGTGATTCAGGTCACCTTGGCGAGACCCAGTACTTC. Translated: CASSLSVGDSGHLGETQYF.